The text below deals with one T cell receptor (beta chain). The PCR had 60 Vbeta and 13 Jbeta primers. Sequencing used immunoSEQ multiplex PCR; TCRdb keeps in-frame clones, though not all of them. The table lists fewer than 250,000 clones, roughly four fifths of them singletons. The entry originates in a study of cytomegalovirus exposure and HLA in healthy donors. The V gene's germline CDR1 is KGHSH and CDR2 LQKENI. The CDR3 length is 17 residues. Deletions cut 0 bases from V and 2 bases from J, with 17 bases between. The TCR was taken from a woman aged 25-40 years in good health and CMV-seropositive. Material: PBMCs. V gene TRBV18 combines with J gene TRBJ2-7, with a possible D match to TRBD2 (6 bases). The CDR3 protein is CASSPPEGLSFTYEQYF. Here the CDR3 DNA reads TGTGCCAGCTCACCACCGGAGGGTCTTTCTTTCACCTACGAGCAGTACTTC.